This TCR beta chain was identified in a study of regulatory T cells in long-lasting Graves disease. Turning to the study itself: Antithyroid drug exposure in newly diagnosed Graves' patients had lasted under 3 months.

The CDR3 sequence is 15 residues long. After removal of 0 bases from V and 7 bases from J, the junction contained 2 bases not matched to a gene. Germline CDR1 GTSNPN, CDR2 SVGIG (reference sequence). Points from the study as a whole: Lower TCR diversity characterized persistent Graves' patients relative to newly diagnosed patients. In persistent patients, shared public clonotypes (under 3,000) outnumbered those in new patients (about 970). Gene preferences differed: TRBV28, TRBJ1-2, TRBJ2-5 in persistent cases.

Construction of TCR beta libraries relied on iRepertoire HTBI primers and on Arm-PCR targeting CDR3 regions. TCRdb processed the multiplex PCR reads anew with MiXCR; each CDR3 protein has one entry. The table lists 420,000 or so distinct CDR3 sequences, about a sixth of them singletons. Time point of the sample: newly diagnosed GD, antithyroid drugs for less than 3 months. From RNA extracted from PBMCs, the TCR library was made. This clonotype was observed at least ten times. The target antigen is unknown. The data also belong to a second study, concerning T cells in Graves' hyperthyroidism and ophthalmopathy.

This sequence joins TRBV30 and TRBJ2-1; TRBD2 aligns across 14 bases. This receptor was obtained from a young woman with Graves disease. Specimen: peripheral blood mononuclear cells (PBMCs), collected at new diagnosis, from a patient treated with antithyroid drugs. This chain's CDR3 is CAWSVRTSGRNEQFF. The DNA of the CDR3 is TGTGCCTGGAGTGTACGGACTAGCGGGAGGAATGAGCAGTTCTTC.